This T cell receptor (beta chain) was captured in a study of CD8+CD57+ T cells in acquired aplastic anemia. Findings of the study overall: Both patients and controls carried the same twenty-nine CD8+ CDR3 sequences.

Genomic DNA served as template for TCR beta VDJ and CDR3 profiling. TCRdb reprocessed the reads with MiXCR, giving one entry per CDR3 protein. The data show over 250,000 distinct CDR3 sequences, 56% seen once. Previously, flow cytometry had revealed CD8+CD57+ cell expansion in the patients chosen for sequencing. The patients all had a severe acquired aplastic anemia diagnosis. Germline assignment: CDR1 DFQATT and CDR2 SNEGSKA (reference sequence). The CDR3 is made up of 16 amino acids. V shed 3 bases, J shed 3 bases, and the junction held 10 bases outside the gene matches. Points on this clonotype: Its antigen is unidentified.

V gene TRBV20-1 combines with J gene TRBJ2-1, with 8 bases lining up with TRBD1. The material sequenced was sorted CD4+, CD8+, or CD8+CD57+ T cells (not recorded which) from PBMCs. This TCR came from a human donor with aplastic anemia. The CDR3 protein is CSASSDPGQVYNEQFF. In nucleotides, the CDR3 is TGCAGTGCTAGTAGTGACCCGGGACAGGTCTACAATGAGCAGTTCTTC.